These 32 T cell receptor beta chains originate from one sample sequenced in a study of PD-L1 blockade in urothelial cancer. Generated by immunoSEQ multiplex PCR, the TCRdb table keeps only in-frame clones and is missing some. The data contain tens of thousands of clones, 85% to 90% of them singletons. The time point: pretreatment peripheral blood. Specimen: PBMCs, collected around atezolizumab (anti-PD-L1) treatment. The source of these receptors is a man aged 55 to 69 with urothelial cancer.

V and J are TRBV28 and TRBJ2-3; 7 bases match TRBD2. The junction had 10 bases not matched to a gene; V was cut back by 7 bases and J by 0 bases. Germline V gene data show CDR1 as MDHEN and CDR2 as SYDVKM. The CDR3 loop spans 16 amino acids. The CDR3 coding sequence is TGTGCCAGCAATGATATTGGACTAGTTAGCACAGATACGCAGTATTTT. Its protein is CASNDIGLVSTDTQYF.

The chain joins TRBV7-8 to TRBJ2-5, with D possibly TRBD2 on 5 matching bases. The last part of the DNA fits TRBJ2-7 better; the J call may be wrong. The germline V gene has CDR1 SGHVS and CDR2 FQNEAQ. There are 14 residues in the CDR3. The CDR3 coding sequence is TGTGCCAGCAGCTTAGATCGAGGGTCCTACGAGCAGTACTTC. It specifies CASSLDRGSYEQYF.

The chain carries TRBV7-9 and TRBJ1-2, with 11 nucleotides matching TRBD1. Germline CDR1 reads SEHNR; CDR2 reads FQNEAQ (reference sequence). The CDR3 totals 14 residues. V dropped 5 bases and J dropped 4; count of bases not matched to a gene: 3. The CDR3 loop reads CASSLGQGVYGYTF. Here the CDR3 DNA reads TGTGCCAGCAGCCTGGGACAGGGGGTCTATGGCTACACCTTC.

The chain links TRBV5-6 to TRBJ2-7; tentatively, D is TRBD2 (6 bases). The CDR3 contains 14 residues. Germline lookup yields CDR1 SGHDT and CDR2 YYEEEE. V lost 3 bases and J 3 bases, leaving 13 bases between the germline ends. The CDR3 DNA reads TGTGCCAGCAGCTGGGGACTGGGGAGCTACGAGCAGTACTTC. Encoded protein: CASSWGLGSYEQYF.

The chain joins TRBV4-3 to TRBJ2-7; D is perhaps TRBD2 (6 bases). This CDR3 spans 19 amino acids. Trimming shortened V by 0 bases and J by 5 bases, and 26 bases separated the two germline ends. Germline lookup yields CDR1 LGHNA and CDR2 YSLEER. CDR3 bases: TGCGCCAGCAGCCAAGAAGCAAGAGACTTACCTAACCGGGGGAACGAGCAGTACTTC. Protein product: CASSQEARDLPNRGNEQYF.

The chain employs TRBV5-1 and TRBJ1-1, with D perhaps TRBD1 (5 bases). The CDR3 totals 16 residues. Germline CDR1 is SGHRS and CDR2 is YFSETQ. V lost 4 bases and J lost 4, with 20 bases in between. This CDR3 is CASSRREVRGGTEAFF. CDR3 in DNA: TGCGCCAGCAGCCGGCGCGAGGTGCGGGGCGGCACTGAAGCTTTCTTT.

This clone is deemed medium-sized. The rearrangement uses TRBV6-5 and TRBJ2-7; tentative D call: TRBD2 (5 bases). Trimming pared 2 bases from V and 0 bases from J, leaving 11 bases between. The CDR3 has 15 residues. Germline V lookup: CDR1 MNHEY, CDR2 SVGAGI. CDR3 sequence (DNA): TGTGCCAGCAGTTACGAGCCTACTAGCTCCTACGAGCAGTACTTC. This translates into CASSYEPTSSYEQYF.

The rearrangement links TRBV6-5 to TRBJ2-3; no definite D call. V lost 0 bases and J lost 2, with 12 bases in between. CDR3 length equals 16 residues. Germline V CDR1 and CDR2: MNHEY, SVGAGI. CDR3 region: CASSYSLRTHTDTQYF. The CDR3 DNA sequence: TGTGCCAGCAGTTACTCGCTGCGAACGCACACAGATACGCAGTATTTT.

For the CDR3, the DNA is TGTGCCAGCAGCTACGGGGTACTAGCATCTGGAAACACCATATATTTT. Translating gives CASSYGVLASGNTIYF. The chain is built from TRBV11-2 and TRBJ1-3; D is undetermined. Trimming left V 4 bases short and J 1 base short, with 14 bases between. The CDR3 is 16 residues long. Germline V gene lookup returns CDR1 SGHAT and CDR2 FQNNGV.

This rearrangement joins TRBV5-6 to TRBJ1-1; the match to TRBD1 covers 11 bases. This CDR3 region has 15 residues. CDR1 SGHDT and CDR2 YYEEEE come from the germline V gene. V lost 3 bases and J lost 6; bases outside the gene matches: 7. The CDR3 nucleotides read TGTGCCAGCAGCTCACGCGGGACAGGGGGGGCTGAAGCTTTCTTT. This encodes CASSSRGTGGAEAFF.

The V gene is TRBV7-2, the J gene TRBJ2-3; D is unresolved. The CDR3 is 16 residues long. Deletions cut 5 bases from V and 2 bases from J, with 17 bases between. Germline V lookup: CDR1 SGHTA, CDR2 FQGNSA. The CDR3 sequence is CASSLKVLSFTDTQYF. In DNA form, the CDR3 reads TGTGCCAGCAGCCTTAAGGTACTATCCTTCACAGATACGCAGTATTTT.

As DNA, the CDR3 is TGCAGTGCTGCACAGGAGACCCAGTACTTC. Amino acid sequence: CSAAQETQYF. V is TRBV20-1 and J is TRBJ2-5; D unclear. Germline CDR1 reads DFQATT; CDR2 reads SNEGSKA (reference sequence). V was trimmed by 5 bases and J by 5 bases, leaving 6 bases between them. The CDR3 spans 10 residues.

The rearrangement uses TRBV30 and TRBJ2-1; 11 bases align to TRBD1. This CDR3 has 15 amino acids. Looked up from germline, CDR1 is GTSNPN and CDR2 is SVGIG (reference sequence). Trimming cost V 3 bases and J 13 bases; bases outside gene matches: 14. CDR3: CAWRGGTGGGSKQFF. CDR3 in DNA: TGTGCCTGGAGAGGTGGGACAGGGGGAGGAAGCAAACAGTTCTTC.

The chain links TRBV30 to TRBJ1-2, with 7 bases matching TRBD1. The CDR3 spans 14 residues. Germline V gene data show CDR1 as GTSNPN and CDR2 as SVGIG (reference sequence). V lost 4 bases to trimming and J lost 5 bases; unmatched junction nucleotides: 10. The CDR3 bases are TGTGCCTGGACCCCCGAGGGACAGCGGTATGGCTACACCTTC. Its translation is CAWTPEGQRYGYTF.

The chain joins TRBV5-5 to TRBJ2-7; 10 bases line up with TRBD2. Germline V gene data show CDR1 as SGHKS and CDR2 as YYEKEE (reference sequence). CDR3 length: 15 residues. The V segment lost 0 bases and the J segment 3 bases; nucleotides outside the gene matches: 3. In DNA, the CDR3 is TGTGCCAGCAGCTTGGAACTAGCGGGATACTACGAGCAGTACTTC. Translating gives CASSLELAGYYEQYF.

V is TRBV19 and J is TRBJ1-1; tentative D call: TRBD1 (6 bases). V shed 6 bases and J shed 5 bases, with 16 bases lying between them. CDR3 length: 14 residues. CDR1 is LNHDA, CDR2 SQIVND, per germline (reference sequence). CDR3 nucleotide sequence: TGTGCCAGTAGAAAATCTACAGGGCTGACTGAAGCTTTCTTT. Its translation: CASRKSTGLTEAFF.

The V call is TRBV5-4, the J call TRBJ2-3; 8 bases match TRBD2. CDR3 length: 16 amino acids. Trimming at V came to 0 bases and at J to 3 bases, leaving 6 bases not matched to a gene. Per germline, CDR1 SGHNT and CDR2 YYREEE (reference sequence). CDR3 protein: CASSLGGGLRTDTQYF. CDR3 DNA sequence: TGTGCCAGCAGCTTGGGCGGGGGGCTTCGGACAGATACGCAGTATTTT.

The chain employs TRBV2 and TRBJ1-1; no reliable D call. Germline loops: CDR1 SNHLY, CDR2 FYNNEI. Trimming cost V 9 bases and J 5 bases, with 16 bases left between them. This CDR3 is 13 amino acids long. DNA of the CDR3: TGTGCCAGTCAACCCTTGTCCGAGACTGAAGCTTTCTTT. It is translated as CASQPLSETEAFF. Full variable domain (remainder filled in from reference TRBV2 and TRBJ1-1): EPEVTQTPSHQVTQMGQEVILRCVPISNHLYFYWYRQILGQKVEFLVSFYNNEISEKSEIFDDQFSVERPDGSNFTLKIRSTKLEDSAMYFCASQPLSETEAFFGQGTRLTVV.

The rearrangement links TRBV14 to TRBJ1-4; D is ambiguous. The CDR3 contains 14 residues. Per germline, CDR1 SGHDN and CDR2 FVKESK. V gave up 0 bases and J gave up 4 bases, with 6 bases separating them. CDR3 bases: TGTGCCAGCAGCCAAGATACAGTTAATGAAAAACTGTTTTTT. Translation gives CASSQDTVNEKLFF. Supplemented by reference TRBV14 and TRBJ1-4, the full variable domain reads EAGVTQFPSHSVIEKGQTVTLRCDPISGHDNLYWYRRVMGKEIKFLLHFVKESKQDESGMPNNRFLAERTGGTYSTLKVQPAELEDSGVYFCASSQDTVNEKLFFGSGTQLSVL.

The CDR3 reads CASSLTIASGDRTGELFF. The CDR3 bases are TGTGCCAGCAGCTTAACTATTGCTAGCGGGGATCGAACCGGGGAGCTGTTTTTT. The rearrangement uses TRBV7-3 and TRBJ2-2; 9 bases are shared with TRBD2. J was trimmed by 5 bases and V by 0 bases; bases with no gene match: 10. Germline V gene lookup returns CDR1 SGHTA and CDR2 FQGTGA. This CDR3 contains 18 residues.

This chain joins TRBV7-2 and TRBJ2-1; 8 bases agree with TRBD2. CDR1 and CDR2 (germline): SGHTA, FQGNSA. The junction had 8 bases not matched to a gene; V was cut back by 5 bases and J by 5 bases. This CDR3 contains 15 residues. CDR3 nucleotide sequence: TGTGCCAGCAGCCTGGGCTTAGCGGGACACAATGAGCAGTTCTTC. Its protein is CASSLGLAGHNEQFF.

The genes are TRBV6-1 and TRBJ2-1, with TRBD2 identical over 9 bases. Germline CDR1 reads MNHNS; CDR2 reads SASEGT. This CDR3 comprises 15 residues. Losses at the gene ends were 6 bases for V and 0 bases for J; bases not matched to a gene: 3. As DNA, the CDR3 is TGTGCCAGCAGGATTAGCGGGAGCTCCTACAATGAGCAGTTCTTC. As protein: CASRISGSSYNEQFF.

This clone was counted once. CDR3 bases: TGTGCCAGCTCACCACTTCAGGATAGCACAGATACGCAGTATTTT. Its translation: CASSPLQDSTDTQYF. V is TRBV18 and J is TRBJ2-3, with D uncertain. The CDR3 extends over 15 amino acids. The V end was cut by 1 base, the J end by 0 bases, with 8 bases between. The germline V gene has CDR1 KGHSH and CDR2 LQKENI. Combining the CDR3 with reference TRBV18 and TRBJ2-3 gives the whole variable domain NAGVMQNPRHLVRRRGQEARLRCSPMKGHSHVYWYRQLPEEGLKFMVYLQKENIIDESGMPKERFSAEFPKEGPSILRIQQVVRGDSAAYFCASSPLQDSTDTQYFGPGTRLTVL.

The chain uses TRBV12-5 and TRBJ2-1; the match to TRBD2 covers 9 bases. The trim removed 6 bases at V and 2 bases at J, leaving 5 bases unmatched. The germline CDR1 and CDR2 sequences are LGHNT and FRNRAP. The CDR3 length is 15 residues. The CDR3 reads CASGKSGRTYNEQFF. As DNA, the CDR3 is TGTGCTAGTGGGAAGAGCGGGAGGACCTACAATGAGCAGTTCTTC.

The chain joins TRBV5-4 to TRBJ2-5; 8 bases are shared with TRBD1. The ends lost 2 bases at V and 4 bases at J; junction bases unmatched: 4. Germline V gene lookup returns CDR1 SGHNT and CDR2 YYREEE (reference sequence). There are 14 residues in the CDR3. This chain's CDR3 is CASSLRTGRETQYF. The CDR3 region has the DNA TGTGCCAGCAGCTTAAGGACAGGGAGAGAGACCCAGTACTTC. The full variable domain, its missing parts supplied by reference TRBV5-4 and TRBJ2-5, is ETGVTQSPTHLIKTRGQQVTLRCSSQSGHNTVSWYQQALGQGPQFIFQYYREEENGRGNFPPRFSGLQFPNYSSELNVNALELDDSALYLCASSLRTGRETQYFGPGTRLLVL.

The chain joins TRBV25-1 to TRBJ2-2; D perhaps matches TRBD2 (6 bases). V gave up 4 bases and J gave up 7 bases, with 19 bases separating them. CDR1 is MGHDK, CDR2 SYGVNS, per germline. This CDR3 is built from 16 residues. CDR3 sequence: CASSGRPGESNGELFF. CDR3 DNA: TGTGCCAGCAGTGGACGTCCGGGGGAGTCGAACGGGGAGCTGTTTTTT.

The chain's CDR3 is CASSRTPDQETQYF. The CDR3 nucleotides are TGTGCCAGCAGCCGCACTCCGGACCAAGAGACCCAGTACTTC. The chain links TRBV11-1 to TRBJ2-5; no firm D call. The CDR3 totals 14 residues. V was trimmed by 5 bases and J by 0 bases, leaving 10 bases between them. Germline CDR1 reads SGHAT; CDR2 reads FQDESV (reference sequence).

V is TRBV7-9 and J is TRBJ2-7; possible D gene TRBD1, 5 bases. CDR3 size: 12 residues. V was pared by 3 bases and J by 5 bases, with 8 bases between. CDR1 and CDR2 from the germline V gene are SEHNR and FQNEAQ (reference sequence). The CDR3 sequence is CASSFRVHEQYF. CDR3 bases: TGTGCCAGCAGCTTCAGGGTCCACGAGCAGTACTTC. Supplemented by reference TRBV7-9 and TRBJ2-7, the full variable domain reads DTGVSQNPRHKITKRGQNVTFRCDPISEHNRLYWYRQTLGQGPEFLTYFQNEAQLEKSRLLSDRFSAERPKGSFSTLEIQRTEQGDSAMYLCASSFRVHEQYFGPGTRLTVT.

This chain connects TRBV7-9 to TRBJ2-3; possible D gene TRBD2, 6 bases. The CDR3 is 16 residues long. Trimming took 5 bases from V and 3 from J, leaving 18 bases between them. CDR1 and CDR2 from the germline V gene are SEHNR and FQNEAQ (reference sequence). The CDR3 loop is CASSPKFRESTDTQYF. CDR3 in DNA: TGTGCCAGCAGCCCAAAATTCCGGGAGTCTACAGATACGCAGTATTTT.

The chain combines TRBV7-8 with TRBJ2-7, with 9 positions matching TRBD1. Trimming removed 0 bases from V and 4 bases from J; junction bases left unmatched: 13. This CDR3 is 18 amino acids long. Per the germline V gene, CDR1 is SGHVS and CDR2 is FQNEAQ. In DNA, the CDR3 is TGTGCCAGCAGCTTAGCCGTCTTAAACAGGGGGCTAACTTACGAGCAGTACTTC. Translation gives CASSLAVLNRGLTYEQYF. The variable domain in full, completed from reference TRBV7-8 and TRBJ2-7, reads GAGVSQSPRYKVAKRGQDVALRCDPISGHVSLFWYQQALGQGPEFLTYFQNEAQLDKSGLPSDRFFAERPEGSVSTLKIQRTQQEDSAVYLCASSLAVLNRGLTYEQYFGPGTRLTVT.

This clone appeared a single time. The V gene is TRBV30, the J gene TRBJ2-1; perhaps TRBD1 as D (8 bases). Trimming removed 2 bases at V and 7 bases at J, with 15 bases between. The V gene's germline CDR1 is GTSNPN and CDR2 SVGIG (reference sequence). The CDR3 is made up of 14 amino acids. CDR3 nucleotide sequence: TGTGCCTGGAGTCGGACAGGGAGGGTGAATGAGCAGTTCTTC. Protein product: CAWSRTGRVNEQFF.

The chain is built from TRBV7-2 and TRBJ2-3; tentatively, D is TRBD2 (7 bases). Germline loops: CDR1 SGHTA, CDR2 FQGNSA. The CDR3 has 14 amino acids. V dropped 1 base and J dropped 9 bases, with 14 bases sitting between them. The chain's CDR3 is CASSLDREGGTQYF. CDR3 nucleotides: TGTGCCAGCAGCTTAGACAGGGAGGGGGGCACGCAGTATTTT.